Below are 24 T cell receptor beta chains sequenced from a single sample in a study of CD8 T cells in ankylosing spondylitis. TCRdb processed the 5' RACE reads anew with MiXCR; each CDR3 protein has one entry. Among approximately 350,000 distinct CDR3 sequences listed, roughly 14% were seen once. Sequencing was done on a sample of blood, either unsorted or a sorted T cell fraction (not recorded which). The receptors come from a male donor with ankylosing spondylitis or in good health (not recorded which).

The chain is built from TRBV6-2 or TRBV6-3 and TRBJ1-5; D call uncertain. The CDR3 totals 13 residues. Germline V gives CDR1 MNHEY, CDR2 SVGEGT. V lost 4 bases, J lost 3 bases, and 7 bases lay in between. CDR3 region: CASSFPYNQPQHF. In DNA, the CDR3 is TGTGCCAGCAGTTTCCCGTACAATCAGCCCCAGCATTTT.

This clonotype occurred a few times. This chain connects TRBV20-1 to TRBJ2-7; 7 nucleotides agree with TRBD2. This CDR3 spans 13 amino acids. J gave up 4 bases and V 5 bases, and 8 bases lay outside the gene matches. The germline CDR1 and CDR2 sequences are DFQATT and SNEGSKA (reference sequence). The CDR3 DNA reads as TGCAGTGCTCGGGGGGACTTCCGGTACGAGCAGTACTTC. This codes for CSARGDFRYEQYF.

V usage is TRBV20-1 and J usage is TRBJ2-1; 9 positions agree with TRBD1. This CDR3 spans 15 amino acids. V shed 4 bases and J 9 bases; nucleotides not matched to a gene: 13. Germline loops: CDR1 DFQATT, CDR2 SNEGSKA (reference sequence). CDR3 DNA: TGCAGTGCTAAGGGACAGGGCGCCGGGTCTGTTGAGCAGTTCTTC. Its protein product is CSAKGQGAGSVEQFF.

The chain combines TRBV12-5 with TRBJ2-1, with D perhaps matching TRBD1 (5 bases). The CDR3 spans 16 residues. The germline V and J ends were trimmed by 1 base and 3 bases, with 13 bases remaining between them. Germline assignment: CDR1 LGHNT and CDR2 FRNRAP. The CDR3 loop reads CASGLDANRIYNEQFF. CDR3 in DNA: TGTGCTAGTGGTTTGGATGCAAACAGGATCTACAATGAGCAGTTCTTC.

The V gene is TRBV27, the J gene TRBJ2-5; no firm D call. This CDR3 comprises 14 residues. In germline, CDR1 is MNHEY, CDR2 SMNVEV (reference sequence). Deletions cut 6 bases from V and 4 bases from J, with 15 bases between. The CDR3 loop reads CASSHSFSTETQYF. The CDR3 bases are TGTGCCAGCAGCCATAGCTTCAGCACAGAGACCCAGTACTTC.

This clonotype was seen a handful of times. This sequence joins TRBV7-9 and TRBJ1-6; D might be TRBD1 (5 bases). This CDR3 has 15 residues. Germline CDR1 and CDR2: SEHNR and FQNEAQ (reference sequence). V was cut by 11 bases and J by 2 bases, with 16 bases left in between. The CDR3 bases are TGTGCCGGGGGACCCCTGGACACCTATAATTCACCCCTCCACTTT. Protein sequence: CAGGPLDTYNSPLHF.

This clonotype has at least ten counts. The chain is built from TRBV4-1 and TRBJ1-1, with D possibly TRBD1 on 6 matching bases. Trimming removed 1 base from V and 0 bases from J, with 9 bases in between. The CDR3 is 15 residues long. Germline loops: CDR1 MGHRA, CDR2 YSYEKL. CDR3 sequence: CASSQVGTMNTEAFF. CDR3 sequence (DNA): TGCGCCAGCAGCCAAGTCGGGACAATGAACACTGAAGCTTTCTTT.

This clonotype was counted a few times. The chain combines TRBV5-1 with TRBJ1-2, with D perhaps matching TRBD1 (5 bases). The V end lost 0 bases, the J end lost 6 bases, and 12 bases lay between the germline ends. The CDR3 is 14 residues long. Germline V gives CDR1 SGHRS, CDR2 YFSETQ. The CDR3 DNA is TGCGCCAGCAGCTTGGGGGCCAGGGCAGATGGCTACACCTTC. Its protein product is CASSLGARADGYTF.

A few counts support this clonotype. V and J are TRBV2 and TRBJ2-5; tentatively, D is TRBD2 (5 bases). Germline CDR1 is SNHLY and CDR2 is FYNNEI. This CDR3 has 13 residues. V lost 6 bases and J lost 2, with 10 bases in between. CDR3 nucleotides: TGTGCCAGCAGGGAGTTAGCGCAAGAGACCCAGTACTTC. Protein product: CASRELAQETQYF.

This clonotype has more than one count but fewer than ten. The J gene is TRBJ2-1, the V gene TRBV9, with a tentative D call TRBD2 (6 bases). Trimming took off 2 bases at V and 4 bases at J, with 13 bases between the two ends. Germline V gene lookup returns CDR1 SGDLS and CDR2 YYNGEE. The CDR3 contains 15 residues. CDR3 coding DNA: TGTGCCAGCAGCGTCCGACTGGGGGGTTACAATGAGCAGTTCTTC. Amino acids: CASSVRLGGYNEQFF.

This clonotype has more than one count but fewer than ten. This chain joins TRBV3-1 and TRBJ1-2, with a weak D call TRBD1 (5 bases). Trimming pared 4 bases from V and 3 bases from J, leaving 12 bases between. The germline V gene has CDR1 LGHDT and CDR2 YNNKEL (reference sequence). There are 14 residues in the CDR3. The CDR3 here is CASSPRGLHYGYTF. In nucleotides, the CDR3 is TGTGCCAGCAGCCCCCGGGGACTCCACTATGGCTACACCTTC.

V gene TRBV11-2 combines with J gene TRBJ2-7, with 10 bases fitting TRBD1. CDR3 length: 16 amino acids. Germline trimming cut 5 bases from V and 3 bases from J; bases unmatched to any gene: 10. The germline CDR1 and CDR2 sequences are SGHAT and FQNNGV. CDR3 protein: CASSPSRDRGFYEQYF. CDR3 sequence (DNA): TGTGCCAGCAGCCCCTCCCGGGACAGGGGCTTCTACGAGCAGTACTTC.

This clonotype showed up just a few times. The CDR3 sequence: CSAKGIAEETQYF. The CDR3 DNA is TGCAGTGCTAAAGGTATAGCAGAAGAGACCCAGTACTTC. The chain uses TRBV20-1 and TRBJ2-5; no reliable D call. CDR3 length: 13 residues. CDR1 and CDR2 (germline): DFQATT, SNEGSKA (reference sequence). V was clipped by 4 bases and J by 3 bases, with 12 bases between them.

This clonotype came up a few times. This rearrangement joins TRBV27 to TRBJ2-7; 9 positions match TRBD2. This CDR3 comprises 16 residues. The germline V gene has CDR1 MNHEY and CDR2 SMNVEV (reference sequence). Germline trimming cut 8 bases from V and 3 bases from J; bases unmatched to any gene: 14. As DNA, the CDR3 is TGTGCCAGCTGCAGTCAATCCGGGACTAGCAGCTACGAGCAGTACTTC. This codes for CASCSQSGTSSYEQYF.

The chain links TRBV4-1 to TRBJ1-5; TRBD1 agrees at 7 bases. J gave up 5 bases and V 3 bases, and 7 bases lay outside the gene matches. Germline CDR1 reads MGHRA; CDR2 reads YSYEKL. CDR3 length: 15 residues. CDR3: CASSQVQGIHQPQHF. CDR3 bases: TGCGCCAGCAGCCAGGTACAGGGGATTCATCAGCCCCAGCATTTT.

The rearrangement links TRBV12-3 or TRBV12-4 to TRBJ2-4; TRBD2 might be the D (6 bases). Trimming shortened V by 0 bases and J by 0 bases, and 12 bases separated the two germline ends. This CDR3 has 17 amino acids. Here the CDR3 reads CASSLARGNLAKNIQYF. The CDR3 DNA follows: TGTGCCAGCAGTTTAGCGCGCGGGAATCTAGCCAAAAACATTCAGTACTTC.

The chain links TRBV28 to TRBJ2-6, with D possibly TRBD1 on 6 matching bases. V was clipped by 5 bases and J by 0 bases, with 14 bases between them. There are 17 residues in the CDR3. Germline CDR1 MDHEN, CDR2 SYDVKM. In DNA form, the CDR3 reads TGTGCCAGCAGTATACTTCCGACAGGCTCTGGGGCCAACGTCCTGACTTTC. This sequence encodes CASSILPTGSGANVLTF. The variable domain in full, with the rest retrieved from reference TRBV28 and TRBJ2-6, is DVKVTQSSRYLVKRTGEKVFLECVQDMDHENMFWYRQDPGLGLRLIYFSYDVKMKEKGDIPEGYSVSREKKERFSLILESASTNQTSMYLCASSILPTGSGANVLTFGAGSRLTVL.

This clonotype was detected only a few times. The rearrangement links TRBV5-1 to TRBJ1-6; tentative D call: TRBD1 (5 bases). CDR1 and CDR2 from the germline V gene are SGHRS and YFSETQ. V was trimmed by 0 bases and J by 6 bases, leaving 10 bases between them. The CDR3 is 15 residues long. The CDR3 sequence is CASSLDLGLNSPLHF. In DNA, the CDR3 is TGCGCCAGCAGCTTGGATCTGGGGCTTAATTCACCCCTCCACTTT.

This clonotype came up a few times. The chain links TRBV29-1 to TRBJ1-4; D is uncertain. There are 14 residues in the CDR3. V was trimmed by 6 bases and J by 8 bases, leaving 19 bases between them. CDR1 is SQVTM, CDR2 ANQGSEA, per germline. The CDR3 DNA is TGCAGCGTCACTTCACCGCCCGCCTGGGAAAAACTGTTTTTT. The encoded protein is CSVTSPPAWEKLFF.

This clonotype has a handful of counts. V usage is TRBV10-3 and J usage is TRBJ2-2; a weak D match, TRBD2 (5 bases). The V end lost 9 bases, the J end lost 5 bases, and 16 bases lay between the germline ends. Germline CDR1 ENHRY, CDR2 SYGVKD. The CDR3 has 14 residues. CDR3 bases: TGTGCCATAACCTCGCCGGGGAAAACCGGGGAGCTGTTTTTT. This sequence encodes CAITSPGKTGELFF.

This rearrangement joins TRBV12-3 or TRBV12-4 to TRBJ2-1; 8 bases line up with TRBD2. The CDR3 has 14 amino acids. V gave up 3 bases and J gave up 4 bases; unmatched junction bases: 2. The CDR3 bases are TGTGCCAGCAGTTTCGGGGGGGCTTACAATGAGCAGTTCTTC. It specifies CASSFGGAYNEQFF.

The V gene is TRBV7-2, the J gene TRBJ2-7; 12 bases match TRBD2. V lost 4 bases and J lost 2; bases outside the gene matches: 3. This CDR3 comprises 15 residues. CDR1 is SGHTA and CDR2 is FQGNSA in the germline V gene. The CDR3 nucleotides read TGTGCCAGCAGCTCGACTAGCGGGAGCGCCTACGAGCAGTACTTC. Translation gives CASSSTSGSAYEQYF.

The chain has TRBV11-2 and TRBJ2-5; 11 positions match TRBD2. This CDR3 region has 16 residues. The V gene's germline CDR1 is SGHAT and CDR2 FQNNGV. The J segment lost 2 bases and the V segment lost 2 bases, leaving 4 bases of the junction unmatched. CDR3 DNA: TGTGCCAGCAGCTTATTGACTAGCGGGGAGCAAGAGACCCAGTACTTC. It is translated as CASSLLTSGEQETQYF.

There are a few counts of this clonotype. The chain links TRBV12-3 or TRBV12-4 to TRBJ2-6; 8 bases are a match to TRBD1. CDR3 length: 20 residues. The V segment lost 5 bases and the J segment 0 bases; nucleotides outside the gene matches: 15. This CDR3 is CASSPEGPRTGSSGANVLTF. In DNA form, the CDR3 reads TGTGCCAGCAGTCCCGAGGGCCCCCGGACAGGGAGCTCTGGGGCCAACGTCCTGACTTTC.